This TCR beta chain was obtained from a study of shared clonotypes between healthy human individuals. Study-level information: Per-donor plates numbered three CD4 naive, three CD4 memory, two CD8 naive and one CD8 memory.

CD45RO-negative cells were positively selected for CCR7, leaving out terminally differentiated effector memory CD45RA+ cells. Per germline, CDR1 LGHNA and CDR2 YSLEER. Trimming took off 0 bases at V and 10 bases at J, with 11 bases between the two ends. The CDR3 has 13 residues. Repertoires were generated with immunoSEQ multiplex PCR, while TCRdb's copy carries only in-frame clones and drops some. The sample comprises 760,000 or so clones, around 96% of which are singletons, and roughly 0.23% rests with the top ten. The rearrangement joins TRBV4-3 to TRBJ2-3; D is ambiguous. Sequenced: naive CD8+ T cells sorted from blood. This sequence originates from a man younger than 40 in good health. The DNA for the CDR3 is TGCGCCAGCAGCCAAGATCAAGCAAGCTCGCAGTATTTT. It translates to CASSQDQASSQYF.